This is a list of T cell receptor beta chains from one sample in a study of early T cells in non-severe SARS-CoV-2 infection. MiXCR was run by TCRdb on the 5' RACE reads, yielding one entry per CDR3 protein. The sample lists about 41,000 distinct CDR3 sequences, 9.5% to 13% occurring once. Sequencing was performed on whole blood. Receptor source: an adult who was a healthcare worker with PCR-confirmed SARS-CoV-2 infection or an uninfected control (not recorded which). Both conserved end residues are part of each CDR3. Fields, in order: V gene, CDR3 length, CDR3 protein.

TRBV7-6 16 CASSFLAGAQNTEAFF
TRBV12-3/TRBV12-4 15 CASSLRGQGVGEQYF
TRBV28 16 CASSPITPGGYSPLHF
TRBV10-3 16 CAISESQLAGTDTQYF
TRBV7-9 16 CASSLAGVQVNYGYTF
TRBV11-2 13 CASGLAGGETQYF
TRBV10-3 11 CAISESETQYF
TRBV12-3/TRBV12-4 12 CASTDVNYGYTF
TRBV3-1 12 CASGRGAGEQYF
TRBV28 15 CASSYTGPGSYEQYF
TRBV27 14 CASSLWGGGETQYF
TRBV3-1 11 CASSQVGTQFF
TRBV27 15 CASSFRQNSNQPQHF
TRBV2 13 CASSERGTGELFF
TRBV12-3/TRBV12-4 13 CASTLSRGNGYTF
TRBV29-1 15 CSVEGGQFAYNEQFF
TRBV12-3/TRBV12-4 17 CASSLYSGASSYNEQFF
TRBV6-2/TRBV6-3 15 CASSYGAGFRQPQHF
TRBV12-3/TRBV12-4 15 CASSPSGTNSYEQYF
TRBV6-5 15 CASSLTGANTGELFF
TRBV12-2 13 CASRGHEGQPQHF
TRBV5-1 15 CASSSSDRGLYEQYF
TRBV5-5 16 CASSWGLQGATDEQFF
TRBV29-1 17 CSVDTRTHIQNTGELFF
TRBV4-3 17 CASSQTITRDRSYGYTF
TRBV7-2 14 CASSLVFLQYEQFF
TRBV7-9 15 CASSLSSGGRDTQYF
TRBV7-2 14 CASSLVRTAYEQYF
TRBV10-3 13 CAISESRDTEAFF
TRBV18 18 CASSPEVRGVVGANVLTF
TRBV5-1 13 CASSWEAYYEQYF
TRBV12-3/TRBV12-4 16 CASSLALTGGFSPLHF
TRBV10-3 17 CAISYSDRGVNTGELFF
TRBV27 15 CASSLSPGVVSPLHF
TRBV7-6 14 CASSSNSGSYGYTF
TRBV3-1 14 CASSQDLGRSEQYF
TRBV29-1 13 CSVESWRDNEQFF
TRBV4-3 17 CASSQGTGRGGFEKLFF
TRBV6-4 14 CASRTGTGVNEQFF
TRBV20-1 13 CSAPRTENNEQFF
TRBV20-1 14 CSAGHGTANYGYTF
TRBV6-4 15 CASSDQPGGTDTQYF
TRBV5-1 15 CASSLQTGGDQPQHF